This T cell receptor beta chain was recovered during a study of human T cells and chemical hapten exposure. Specified time point: patch test 2, 6 weeks after DPC sensitization. Treatment indicated: therapeutic diphenylcyclopropenone sensitization with weekly scalp DPC. This clonotype was observed at least ten times. This CDR3 is 17 amino acids long. V lost 2 bases to trimming and J lost 1 base; unmatched junction nucleotides: 4. TCRdb independently ran MiXCR on the RACE reads; one entry per CDR3 protein. Here the sample spans 350,000 to 400,000 distinct CDR3 sequences, nearly 6.5% being singletons. This clonotype was sampled from a woman aged 18-30 years with alopecia areata. Some clones in this sample may be carry-over from other donors' samples. The V and J genes are TRBV12-3 or TRBV12-4 and TRBJ2-1, with 11 positions matching TRBD2. This material consisted of whole blood, taken in connection with sensitization to the hapten diphenylcyclopropenone (DPC). This CDR3 is CASSLKLAGVSYNEQFF. The CDR3 nucleotides are TGTGCCAGCAGTTTAAAACTAGCGGGGGTATCCTACAATGAGCAGTTCTTC.